This T cell receptor (beta chain) came from a study of blood T cell repertoires in COVID-19. About the study: Acute and convalescent COVID-19 specimens originated in the United States, Italy and Spain. PBMCs, B-cell-depleted T cells, or T cells provided the cDNA or gDNA that made up the material.

Per the authors' pipeline: How many nucleated cells were present was estimated from reference gene primer amplification. Profiling relied on immunoSEQ multiplex PCR, and the TCRdb table lists in-frame clones only, not all of them. V and J calls and clone size are given by that table; D and trimming were obtained from the DNA. The sample has approximately 150,000 clones, 87% seen once. V lost 2 bases and J lost 8, with 12 bases in between. This CDR3 is built from 13 residues. CDR1 is MRHNA and CDR2 is SNTAGT in the germline V gene. The sample comprised peripheral blood. The clonotype was recovered from a man aged 45-60 years who had recovered from COVID-19. The V and J genes are TRBV6-4 and TRBJ1-2; D uncertain. CDR3 DNA sequence: TGTGCCAGCAGTGACGAGGGTTTGAGCGGCTACACCTTC. Encoded protein: CASSDEGLSGYTF.